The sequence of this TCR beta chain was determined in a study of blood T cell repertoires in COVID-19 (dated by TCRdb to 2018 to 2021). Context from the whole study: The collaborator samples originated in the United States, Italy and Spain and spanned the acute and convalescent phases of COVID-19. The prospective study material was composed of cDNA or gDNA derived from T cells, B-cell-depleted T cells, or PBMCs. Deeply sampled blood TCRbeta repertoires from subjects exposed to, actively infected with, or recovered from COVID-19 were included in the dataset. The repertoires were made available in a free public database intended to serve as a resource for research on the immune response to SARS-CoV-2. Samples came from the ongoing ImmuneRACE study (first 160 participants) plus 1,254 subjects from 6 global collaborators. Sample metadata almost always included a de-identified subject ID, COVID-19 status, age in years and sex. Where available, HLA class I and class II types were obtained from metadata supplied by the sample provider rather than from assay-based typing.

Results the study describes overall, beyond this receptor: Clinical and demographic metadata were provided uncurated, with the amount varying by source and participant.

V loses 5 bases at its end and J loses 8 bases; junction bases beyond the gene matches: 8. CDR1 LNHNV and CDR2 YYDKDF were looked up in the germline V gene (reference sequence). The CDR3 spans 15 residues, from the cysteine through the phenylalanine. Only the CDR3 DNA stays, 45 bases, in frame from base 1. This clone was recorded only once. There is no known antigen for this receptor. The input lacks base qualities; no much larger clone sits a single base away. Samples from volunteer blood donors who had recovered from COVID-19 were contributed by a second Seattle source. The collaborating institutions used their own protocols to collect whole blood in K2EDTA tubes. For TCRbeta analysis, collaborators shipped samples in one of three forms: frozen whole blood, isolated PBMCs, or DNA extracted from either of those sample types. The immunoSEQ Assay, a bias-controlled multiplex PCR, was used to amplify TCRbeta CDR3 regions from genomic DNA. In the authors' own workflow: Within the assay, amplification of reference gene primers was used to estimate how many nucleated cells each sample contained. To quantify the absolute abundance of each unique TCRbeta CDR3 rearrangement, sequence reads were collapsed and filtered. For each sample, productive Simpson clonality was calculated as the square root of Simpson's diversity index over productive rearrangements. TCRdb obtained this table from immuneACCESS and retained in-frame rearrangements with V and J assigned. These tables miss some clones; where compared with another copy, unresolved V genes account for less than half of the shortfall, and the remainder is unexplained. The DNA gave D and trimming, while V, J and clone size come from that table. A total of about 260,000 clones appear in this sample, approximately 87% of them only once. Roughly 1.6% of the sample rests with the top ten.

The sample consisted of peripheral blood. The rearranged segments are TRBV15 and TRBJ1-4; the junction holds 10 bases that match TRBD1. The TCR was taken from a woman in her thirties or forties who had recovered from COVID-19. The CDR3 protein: CATSPRQGAREKLFF. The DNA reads TGTGCCACCAGCCCCCGACAGGGGGCGAGAGAAAAACTGTTTTTT.